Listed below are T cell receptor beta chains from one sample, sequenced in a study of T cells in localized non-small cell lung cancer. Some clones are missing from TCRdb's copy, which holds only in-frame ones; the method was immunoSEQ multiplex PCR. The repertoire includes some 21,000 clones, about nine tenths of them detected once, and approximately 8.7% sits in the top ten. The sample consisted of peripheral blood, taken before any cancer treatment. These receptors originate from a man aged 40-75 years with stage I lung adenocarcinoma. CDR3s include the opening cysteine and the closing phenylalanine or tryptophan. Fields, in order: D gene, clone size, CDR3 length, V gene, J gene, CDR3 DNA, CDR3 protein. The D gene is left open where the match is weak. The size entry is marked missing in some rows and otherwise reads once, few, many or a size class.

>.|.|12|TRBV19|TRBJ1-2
TGTGCCAGTAGTATTCGGGAGGATGGCTACACCTTC
CASSIREDGYTF
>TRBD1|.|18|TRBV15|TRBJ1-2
TGTGCCACCAGCAGAACGACAGGGACCCTCCTCACTCCCTATGGCTACACCTTC
CATSRTTGTLLTPYGYTF
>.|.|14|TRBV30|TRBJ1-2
TGTGCCTCCCTGAGTGTTGGCTCTCACCCCTACTACACCTTC
CASLSVGSHPYYTF
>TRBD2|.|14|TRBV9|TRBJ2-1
TGTGCCAGCAGCCCCGAAGGGACTAGTGACGAGCAGTTCTTC
CASSPEGTSDEQFF
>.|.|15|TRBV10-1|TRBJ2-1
TGCGCCAGCAGTGAGTCTAGGGGGGGGTACAATGAGCAGTTCTTC
CASSESRGGYNEQFF
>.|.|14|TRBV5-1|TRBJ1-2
TGCGCCAGCAGCCCCTCCGGGACACTCTATGGCTACACCTTC
CASSPSGTLYGYTF
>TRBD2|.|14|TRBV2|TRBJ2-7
TGTGCCAGCTGCTTCGGCGGGAGCTCCTACGAGCAGTACTTC
CASCFGGSSYEQYF
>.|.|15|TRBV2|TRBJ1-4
TGTGCCAGCAGTGATTCAGGGCGGGGGAATGAAAAACTGTTTTTT
CASSDSGRGNEKLFF
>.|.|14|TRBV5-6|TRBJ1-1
TGTGCCAGCAGCTCAACAGGGATGAACACTGAAGCTTTCTTT
CASSSTGMNTEAFF
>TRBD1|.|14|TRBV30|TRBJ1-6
TGTGCCTGGATCAACAGGGGAGCCAATTCACCCCTCCACTTT
CAWINRGANSPLHF
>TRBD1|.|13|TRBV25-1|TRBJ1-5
TGTGCCACCGCGGGACAGGGGCTTCAGCCCCAGCATTTT
CATAGQGLQPQHF
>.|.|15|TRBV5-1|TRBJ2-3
TGCGCCAGCAGCTTGGAACGGGTGGGATCAGATACGCAGTATTTT
CASSLERVGSDTQYF
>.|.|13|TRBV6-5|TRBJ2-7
TGTGCCAGCAGTTATCAGGGCGTCTACGAGCAGTACTTC
CASSYQGVYEQYF
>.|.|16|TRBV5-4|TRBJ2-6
TGTGCCAGCAGCTTGACATTTAACTCTGGGGCCAACGTCCTGACTTTC
CASSLTFNSGANVLTF
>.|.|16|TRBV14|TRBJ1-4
TGTGCCAGCAGCCAAGATCGATCAGGGCGGTTTGAAAAACTGTTTTTT
CASSQDRSGRFEKLFF
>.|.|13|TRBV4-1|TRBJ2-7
TGCGCCAGCAGCCAAGTGAGGGACTACGAGCAGTACTTC
CASSQVRDYEQYF
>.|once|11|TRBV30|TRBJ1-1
TGTGCCTGGGGTGGGCTTTTTGACACTTTCTTT
CAWGGLFDTFF
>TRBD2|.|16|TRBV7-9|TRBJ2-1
TGTGCCAGCAGCTTAGTGGGGACTAGCGGGAACAATGAGCAGTTCTTC
CASSLVGTSGNNEQFF
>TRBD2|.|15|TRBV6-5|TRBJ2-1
TGTGCCAGCAGTTACTCGAGCGGGGGGCTCGGTGAGCAGTTCTTC
CASSYSSGGLGEQFF
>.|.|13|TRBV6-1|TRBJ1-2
TGTGCCAGCAGCCTCGGGCCCGTGGGTGGCTACACCTTC
CASSLGPVGGYTF
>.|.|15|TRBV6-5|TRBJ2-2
TGTGCCAGCAGTTACCAGGAAAAGGGGGCCGGGGAGCTGTTTTTT
CASSYQEKGAGELFF
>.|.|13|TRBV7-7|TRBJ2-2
TGTGCTAGCAGTCACTCGAGTCTCGGGGAGCTGTTTTTT
CASSHSSLGELFF
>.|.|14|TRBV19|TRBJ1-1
TGTGCCTCTACCCCCTCAACGATGAACACTGAAGCTTTCTTT
CASTPSTMNTEAFF
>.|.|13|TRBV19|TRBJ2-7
TGTGCCAGTAGTATAACAGGGTACGGCGAGCAGTACTTC
CASSITGYGEQYF
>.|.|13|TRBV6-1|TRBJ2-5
TGTGCCAGCCGAAAGGGGGTCCAAGAGACCCAGTACTTC
CASRKGVQETQYF
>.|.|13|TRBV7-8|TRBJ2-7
TGTGCCAGCAGCCCCCGGAGACCCTACGAGCAGTACTTC
CASSPRRPYEQYF